Given below is one T cell receptor (beta chain) in context. Its antigen is still unknown. Time point reported: week 5, during vaccination. What each vaccine dose contained was 300 ug of mutant IDH1 20-mer peptide, accompanied by topical imiquimod. Diagnosis in the donors showed new WHO grade 3 or 4 astrocytomas that were IDH1-mutant and ATRX-lost. The sample comes from a study of a mutant IDH1 vaccine in newly diagnosed glioma. Study details: Eight vaccinations reached patients in weeks 1, 3, 5, 7, 11, 15, 19 and 23. Earlier therapy was either radiotherapy, temozolomide, or both, and most got both.

Sequencing used immunoSEQ multiplex PCR; TCRdb keeps in-frame clones, though not all of them. The top ten clones hold 5.2% of a sample with about 50,000 clones, just under 80% of them seen once. The germline V and J ends were trimmed by 6 bases and 5 bases, with 11 bases remaining between them. The CDR3 runs to 13 residues. The germline V gene encodes CDR1 MNHEY and CDR2 SVGAGI. This clonotype originated in a middle-aged man with glioma. V gene TRBV6-5 combines with J gene TRBJ1-5; no clear D. The starting material was PBMCs, obtained from a glioma patient whose treatment included an IDH1 peptide vaccine. The CDR3 reads CASSPAQDQPQHF. CDR3 DNA: TGTGCCAGCAGCCCGGCCCAAGATCAGCCCCAGCATTTT.